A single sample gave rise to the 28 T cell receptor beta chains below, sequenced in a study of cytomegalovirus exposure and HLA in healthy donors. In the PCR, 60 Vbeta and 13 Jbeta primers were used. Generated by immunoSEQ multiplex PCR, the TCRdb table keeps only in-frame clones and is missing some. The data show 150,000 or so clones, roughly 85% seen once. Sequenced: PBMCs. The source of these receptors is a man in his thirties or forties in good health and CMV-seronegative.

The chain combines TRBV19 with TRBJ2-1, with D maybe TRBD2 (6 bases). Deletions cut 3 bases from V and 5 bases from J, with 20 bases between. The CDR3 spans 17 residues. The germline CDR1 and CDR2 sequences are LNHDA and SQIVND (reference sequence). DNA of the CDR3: TGTGCCAGTAGTATTGCGGGAAATAATTGGGGGGACAATGAGCAGTTCTTC. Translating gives CASSIAGNNWGDNEQFF. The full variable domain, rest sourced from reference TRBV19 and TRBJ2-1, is DGGITQSPKYLFRKEGQNVTLSCEQNLNHDAMYWYRQDPGQGLRLIYYSQIVNDFQKGDIAEGYSVSREKKESFPLTVTSAQKNPTAFYLCASSIAGNNWGDNEQFFGPGTRLTVL.

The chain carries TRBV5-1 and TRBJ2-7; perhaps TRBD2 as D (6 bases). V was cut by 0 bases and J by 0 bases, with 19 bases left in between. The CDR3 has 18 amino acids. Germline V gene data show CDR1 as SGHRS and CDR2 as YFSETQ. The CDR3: CASSLVPPGTGSSYEQYF. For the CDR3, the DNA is TGCGCCAGCAGCTTGGTACCCCCCGGGACCGGGAGCTCCTACGAGCAGTACTTC.

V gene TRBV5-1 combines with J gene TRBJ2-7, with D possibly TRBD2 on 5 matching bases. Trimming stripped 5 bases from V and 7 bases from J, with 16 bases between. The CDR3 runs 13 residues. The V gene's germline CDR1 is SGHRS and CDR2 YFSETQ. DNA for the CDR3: TGCGCCAGCAGTTTTGGACTCGACGGAGAGCAGTACTTC. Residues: CASSFGLDGEQYF.

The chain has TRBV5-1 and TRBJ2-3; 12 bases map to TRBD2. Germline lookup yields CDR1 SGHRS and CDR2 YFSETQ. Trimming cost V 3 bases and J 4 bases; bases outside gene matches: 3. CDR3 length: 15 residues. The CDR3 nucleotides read TGCGCCAGCAGCTCCACTAGCGGGAGGTCAGATACGCAGTATTTT. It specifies CASSSTSGRSDTQYF.

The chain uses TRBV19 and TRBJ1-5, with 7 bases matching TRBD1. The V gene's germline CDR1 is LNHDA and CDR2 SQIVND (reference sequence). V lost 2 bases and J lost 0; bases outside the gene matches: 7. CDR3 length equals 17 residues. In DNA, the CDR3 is TGTGCCAGTAGTATACGGGGACAGACACTTAGCAATCAGCCCCAGCATTTT. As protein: CASSIRGQTLSNQPQHF.

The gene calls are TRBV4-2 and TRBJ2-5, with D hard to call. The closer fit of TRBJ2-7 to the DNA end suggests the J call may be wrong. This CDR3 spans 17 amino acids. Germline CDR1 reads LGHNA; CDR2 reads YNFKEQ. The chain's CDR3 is CASSQEPPQTSTYEQYF. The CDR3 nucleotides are TGTGCCAGCAGCCAAGAACCCCCGCAGACATCAACCTACGAGCAGTACTTC.

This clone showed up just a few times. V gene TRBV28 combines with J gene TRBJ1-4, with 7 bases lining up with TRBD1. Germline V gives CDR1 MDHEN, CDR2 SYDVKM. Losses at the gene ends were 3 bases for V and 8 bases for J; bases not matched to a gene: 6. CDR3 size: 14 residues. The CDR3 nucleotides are TGTGCCAGCAGTTTGGGACAGTCATGGGAAAAACTGTTTTTT. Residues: CASSLGQSWEKLFF.

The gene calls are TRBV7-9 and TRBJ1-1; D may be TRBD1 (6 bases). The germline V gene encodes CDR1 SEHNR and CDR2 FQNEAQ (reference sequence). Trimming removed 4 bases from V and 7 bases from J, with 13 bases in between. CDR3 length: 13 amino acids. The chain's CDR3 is CASSSKGGGEAFF. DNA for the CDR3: TGTGCCAGCAGCTCCAAAGGGGGTGGTGAAGCTTTCTTT.

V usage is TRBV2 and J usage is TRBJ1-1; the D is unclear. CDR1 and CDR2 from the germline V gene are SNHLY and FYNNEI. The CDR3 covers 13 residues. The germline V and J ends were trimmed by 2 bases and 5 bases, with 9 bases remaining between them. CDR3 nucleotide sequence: TGTGCCAGCAGTGAAATACGGGAGACTGAAGCTTTCTTT. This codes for CASSEIRETEAFF.

The CDR3 sequence: CASSLMFPRGGNEQFF. The DNA for the CDR3 is TGTGCCAGCAGTCTAATGTTTCCGAGGGGGGGCAATGAGCAGTTCTTC. This sequence joins TRBV2 and TRBJ2-1, with a tentative D call TRBD2 (7 bases). V was shortened by 5 bases and J by 6 bases, with 20 bases between the two germline ends. The CDR3 sequence is 16 residues long. Germline CDR1 reads SNHLY; CDR2 reads FYNNEI.

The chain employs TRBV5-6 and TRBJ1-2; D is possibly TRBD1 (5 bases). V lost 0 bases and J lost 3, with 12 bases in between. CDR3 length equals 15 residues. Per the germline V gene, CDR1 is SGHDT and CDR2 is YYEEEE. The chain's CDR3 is CASSLGGWGDYGYTF. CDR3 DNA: TGTGCCAGCAGCTTGGGGGGATGGGGGGACTATGGCTACACCTTC.

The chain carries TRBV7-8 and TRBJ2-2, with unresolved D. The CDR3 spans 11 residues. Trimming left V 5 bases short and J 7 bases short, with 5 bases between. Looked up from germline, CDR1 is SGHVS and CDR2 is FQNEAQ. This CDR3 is CASSPIGELFF. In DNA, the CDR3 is TGTGCCAGCAGCCCAATCGGGGAGCTGTTTTTT.

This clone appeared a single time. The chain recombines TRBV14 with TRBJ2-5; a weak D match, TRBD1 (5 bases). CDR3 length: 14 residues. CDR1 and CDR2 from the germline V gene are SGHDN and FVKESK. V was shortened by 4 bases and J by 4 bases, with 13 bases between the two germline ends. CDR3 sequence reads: CASSRTRGRETQYF. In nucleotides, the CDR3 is TGTGCCAGCAGCCGGACAAGGGGTCGAGAGACCCAGTACTTC.

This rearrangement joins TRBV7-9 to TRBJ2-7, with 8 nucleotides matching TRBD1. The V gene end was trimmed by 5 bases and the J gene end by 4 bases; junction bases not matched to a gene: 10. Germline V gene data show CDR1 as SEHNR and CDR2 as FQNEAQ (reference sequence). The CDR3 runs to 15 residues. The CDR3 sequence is CASSGAGGRRYEQYF. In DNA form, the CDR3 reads TGTGCCAGCAGCGGTGCAGGGGGCCGTCGGTACGAGCAGTACTTC.

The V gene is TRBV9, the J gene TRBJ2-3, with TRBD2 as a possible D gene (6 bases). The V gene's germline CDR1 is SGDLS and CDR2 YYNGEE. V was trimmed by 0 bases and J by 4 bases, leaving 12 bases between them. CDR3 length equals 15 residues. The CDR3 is CASSVGPRGADTQYF. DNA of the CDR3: TGTGCCAGCAGCGTAGGCCCGCGGGGTGCAGATACGCAGTATTTT.

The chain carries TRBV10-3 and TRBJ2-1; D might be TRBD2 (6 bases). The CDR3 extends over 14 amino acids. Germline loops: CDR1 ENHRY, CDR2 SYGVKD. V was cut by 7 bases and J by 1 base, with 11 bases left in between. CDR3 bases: TGTGCCATCAATGGAGGGGCGTCCTACAATGAGCAGTTCTTC. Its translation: CAINGGASYNEQFF.

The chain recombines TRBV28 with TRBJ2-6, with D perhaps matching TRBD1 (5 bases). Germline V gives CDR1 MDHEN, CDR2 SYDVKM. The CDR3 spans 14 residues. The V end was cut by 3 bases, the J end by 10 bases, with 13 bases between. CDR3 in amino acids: CASSLEGALNVLTF. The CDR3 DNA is TGTGCCAGCAGTTTGGAAGGGGCCCTAAACGTCCTGACTTTC.

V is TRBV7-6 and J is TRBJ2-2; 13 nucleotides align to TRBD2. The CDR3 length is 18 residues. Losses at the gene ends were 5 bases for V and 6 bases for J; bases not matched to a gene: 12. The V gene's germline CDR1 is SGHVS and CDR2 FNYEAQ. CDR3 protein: CASSLQTSGGDAPGELFF. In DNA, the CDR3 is TGTGCCAGCAGCCTCCAAACTAGCGGGGGGGACGCTCCCGGGGAGCTGTTTTTT.

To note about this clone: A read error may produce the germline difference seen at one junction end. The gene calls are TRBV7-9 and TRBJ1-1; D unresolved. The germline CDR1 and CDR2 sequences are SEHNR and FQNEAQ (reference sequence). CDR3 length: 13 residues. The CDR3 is CSSSLSGYTEAFF. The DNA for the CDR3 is TGTTCCAGCAGCTTATCGGGGTACACTGAAGCTTTCTTT.

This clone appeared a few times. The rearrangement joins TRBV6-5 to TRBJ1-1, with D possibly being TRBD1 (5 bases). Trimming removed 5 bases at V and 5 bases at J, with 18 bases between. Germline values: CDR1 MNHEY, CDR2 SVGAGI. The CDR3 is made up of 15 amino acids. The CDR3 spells CASSPLGGVATEAFF. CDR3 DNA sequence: TGTGCCAGCAGTCCCTTGGGGGGGGTAGCAACTGAAGCTTTCTTT.

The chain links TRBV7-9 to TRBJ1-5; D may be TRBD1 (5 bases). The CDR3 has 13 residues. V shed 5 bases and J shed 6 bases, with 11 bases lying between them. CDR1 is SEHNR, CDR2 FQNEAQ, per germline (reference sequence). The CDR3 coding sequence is TGTGCCAGCAGCCCCCCCGGGGGTCAGCCCCAGCATTTT. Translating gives CASSPPGGQPQHF.

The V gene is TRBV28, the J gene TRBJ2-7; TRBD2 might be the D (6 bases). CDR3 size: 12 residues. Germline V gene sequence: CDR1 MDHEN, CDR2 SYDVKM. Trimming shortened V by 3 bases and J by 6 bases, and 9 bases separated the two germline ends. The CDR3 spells CASSFGGTEQYF. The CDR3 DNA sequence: TGTGCCAGCAGTTTTGGAGGGACCGAGCAGTACTTC.

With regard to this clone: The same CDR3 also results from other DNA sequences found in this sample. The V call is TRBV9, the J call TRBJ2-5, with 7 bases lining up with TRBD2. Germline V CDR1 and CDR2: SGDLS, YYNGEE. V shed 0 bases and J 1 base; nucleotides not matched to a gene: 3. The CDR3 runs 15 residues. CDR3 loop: CASSVVGGSQETQYF. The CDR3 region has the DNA TGTGCCAGCAGCGTAGTCGGGGGGTCCCAAGAGACCCAGTACTTC. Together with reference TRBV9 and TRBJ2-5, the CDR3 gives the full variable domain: DSGVTQTPKHLITATGQRVTLRCSPRSGDLSVYWYQQSLDQGLQFLIQYYNGEERAKGNILERFSAQQFPDLHSELNLSSLELGDSALYFCASSVVGGSQETQYFGPGTRLLVL.

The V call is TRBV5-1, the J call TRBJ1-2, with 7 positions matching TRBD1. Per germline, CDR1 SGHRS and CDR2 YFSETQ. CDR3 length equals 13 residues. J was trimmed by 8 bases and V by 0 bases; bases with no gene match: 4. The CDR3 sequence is CASSLEGARGYTF. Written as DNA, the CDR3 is TGCGCCAGCAGCTTGGAGGGGGCGAGGGGCTACACCTTC.

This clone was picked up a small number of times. The CDR3 spells CASSLEGQQHF. Written as DNA, the CDR3 is TGTGCCAGCAGCCTTGAGGGACAACAGCATTTT. This chain links TRBV7-9 with TRBJ1-5; possibly TRBD1 for D (6 bases). Between the trimmed V and J ends, which lost 5 bases and 13 bases, there was a span of 12 bases. Germline V lookup: CDR1 SEHNR, CDR2 FQNEAQ (reference sequence). CDR3 length: 11 amino acids.

The CDR3 protein is CASSEHETQYF. The CDR3 DNA is TGTGCCAGCAGTGAACATGAGACCCAGTACTTC. The rearrangement uses TRBV2 and TRBJ2-5; no definite D call. This CDR3 is built from 11 residues. Deletions cut 2 bases from V and 5 bases from J, with 3 bases between. Germline V gene data show CDR1 as SNHLY and CDR2 as FYNNEI. Based on the CDR3 plus reference TRBV2 and TRBJ2-5, the full variable domain is EPEVTQTPSHQVTQMGQEVILRCVPISNHLYFYWYRQILGQKVEFLVSFYNNEISEKSEIFDDQFSVERPDGSNFTLKIRSTKLEDSAMYFCASSEHETQYFGPGTRLLVL.

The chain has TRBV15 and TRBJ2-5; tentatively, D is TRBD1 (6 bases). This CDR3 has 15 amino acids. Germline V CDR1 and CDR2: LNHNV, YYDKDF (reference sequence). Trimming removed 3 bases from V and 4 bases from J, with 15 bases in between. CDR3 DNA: TGTGCCACCAGCAGGAGGGAGACAGGCAGAGAGACCCAGTACTTC. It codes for CATSRRETGRETQYF.

The chain's CDR3 is CASTAGEAKNIQYF. As DNA, the CDR3 is TGTGCCAGCACTGCGGGAGAGGCCAAAAACATTCAGTACTTC. The chain employs TRBV25-1 and TRBJ2-4; TRBD2 matches 7 bases. The CDR3 length is 14 residues. Per germline, CDR1 MGHDK and CDR2 SYGVNS. Trimming at V came to 7 bases and at J to 1 base, leaving 4 bases not matched to a gene.